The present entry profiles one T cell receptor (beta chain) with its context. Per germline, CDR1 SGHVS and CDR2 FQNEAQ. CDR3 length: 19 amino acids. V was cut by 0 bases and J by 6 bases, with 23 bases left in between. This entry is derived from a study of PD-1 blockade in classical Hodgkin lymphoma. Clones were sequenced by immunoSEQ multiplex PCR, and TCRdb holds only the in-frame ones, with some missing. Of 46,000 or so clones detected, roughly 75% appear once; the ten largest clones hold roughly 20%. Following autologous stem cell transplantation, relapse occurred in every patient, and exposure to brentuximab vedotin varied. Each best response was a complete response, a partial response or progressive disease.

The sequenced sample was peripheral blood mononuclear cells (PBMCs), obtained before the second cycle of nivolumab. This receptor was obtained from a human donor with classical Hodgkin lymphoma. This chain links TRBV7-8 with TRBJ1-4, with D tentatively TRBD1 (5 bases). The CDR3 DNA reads TGTGCCAGCAGCTTAGCCCACTACCGATCGACAGATATTTATGAAAAACTGTTTTTT. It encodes CASSLAHYRSTDIYEKLFF.